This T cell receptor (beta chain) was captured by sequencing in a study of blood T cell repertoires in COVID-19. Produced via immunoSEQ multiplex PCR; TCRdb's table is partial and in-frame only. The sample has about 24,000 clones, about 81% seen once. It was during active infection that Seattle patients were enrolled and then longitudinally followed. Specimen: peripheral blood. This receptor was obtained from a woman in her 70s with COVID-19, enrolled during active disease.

CDR3 in DNA: TGTGCCATCAGTGACCCCAGGGGAGTGGGAGGCTACACCTTC. This codes for CAISDPRGVGGYTF. The V call is TRBV10-3, the J call TRBJ1-2; a weak D match, TRBD1 (6 bases). Germline CDR1 reads ENHRY; CDR2 reads SYGVKD. The CDR3 is made up of 14 amino acids. V lost 3 bases and J 8 bases, leaving 16 bases between the germline ends.